Described below is a single T cell receptor (beta chain) sequence and its context. It has no known antigen specificity. Base qualities are not provided; no much larger clone lies one nucleotide away. This sample stems from a study of blood T cell repertoires in COVID-19 (dated by TCRdb to the early 2020s). Describing the broader study: The collaborator samples originated in the United States, Italy and Spain and spanned the acute and convalescent phases of COVID-19. Deeply sampled blood TCRbeta repertoires from subjects exposed to, actively infected with, or recovered from COVID-19 were included in the dataset. The repertoires were made available in a free public database intended to serve as a resource for research on the immune response to SARS-CoV-2. HLA class I and class II types, where available, came from metadata supplied by the sample provider rather than from assay-based typing. The samples were drawn from the first 160 participants of the ongoing ImmuneRACE study and from about 1,200 subjects provided by 6 global collaborators. A de-identified subject ID, COVID-19 status, age in years and sex were almost always included in the sample metadata. The prospective study material was composed of cDNA or gDNA derived from T cells, B-cell-depleted T cells, or PBMCs. Paper-wide results and their limitations: The quantity of clinical and demographic metadata differed by source and by participant and was supplied without curation.

The immunoSEQ Assay, a bias-controlled multiplex PCR, was used to amplify TCRbeta CDR3 regions from genomic DNA. As for the original processing: Nucleated cell counts per sample were estimated from amplification of reference gene primers within the assay. To quantify the absolute abundance of each unique TCRbeta CDR3 rearrangement, sequence reads were collapsed and filtered. For each sample, productive Simpson clonality was calculated as the square root of Simpson's diversity index across productive rearrangements. Here the immuneACCESS table is served through TCRdb, limited to in-frame sequences with V and J called. Missing clones are a known gap in these copies; in checked studies unresolved V genes cover under half, and the rest lacks a known reason. The D gene and trimming were derived from the DNA, and the V and J assignments and clone size from that table. The sample contains over 350,000 clones, 88% of them found a single time. The ten biggest clones cover roughly 1.2% of the sample.

Participants in the prospective study were enrolled through a virtual design, were aged 18 to 89 years, and lived in roughly 26 United States geographic areas. To assign participants to cohorts, the prospective study relied on clinical history that participants themselves reported in a screening survey and a study questionnaire. For ImmuneRACE Cohort 3, a participant was defined as recovered based on two consecutive negative NP/OP PCR tests, clearance by a healthcare professional, or resolution of symptoms. In the prospective study, whole blood, serum and a nasopharyngeal or oropharyngeal swab were collected from each participant by mobile phlebotomists. Over a roughly 2-month period, participants in the prospective study had the option of providing additional blood draws and questionnaires. Prospective study blood samples were shipped either frozen or at room temperature before DNA extraction.

According to the germline V gene (reference sequence), CDR1 reads SGHNT and CDR2 reads YYREEE. CDR3 length: 15 amino acids, cysteine to phenylalanine. CDR3 DNA only is kept here, 45 bases in frame from base 1. V and J lose 1 base and 4 bases, and a span of 12 bases separates them. The sequencing sample was made of PBMCs or T cells enriched from blood (not recorded which). The clonotype was recovered from a woman aged 18-29 years who had recovered from COVID-19. Here the chain combines TRBV5-4 and TRBJ2-1, with a weak D call of TRBD1 (6 bases match). The nucleotide sequence is TGTGCCAGCAGCTTGCCGCCAGGGGCGTACAATGAGCAGTTCTTC. This gives the protein CASSLPPGAYNEQFF.